A single sample is the source of the 14 T cell receptor beta chains below, sequenced in a study of T cells in Graves' hyperthyroidism and ophthalmopathy (dated by TCRdb to between 2018 and 2020). The library was generated by multiplex PCR. The sequencer listed for this sample is Illumina HiSeq 2000. The TCR beta CDR3 regions were amplified from the RNA transcripts. The first round of RT-PCR for the TCR CDR3 was performed with the HTBI primer set and the Qiagen OneStep RT-PCR kit. Using fastp at Q25 and MiXCR, TCRdb reprocessed the public reads and kept productive beta chains. Under each unique CDR3 protein, matching rows form one entry showing the most common genes and DNA. Across this sample there are roughly 740,000 distinct CDR3 sequences, with roughly 15% seen only once. Under 9.5% of the sample is held by the ten biggest clonotypes. The material sequenced was blood. The receptors here all came from a man younger than 35 with Graves' hyperthyroidism.

This clonotype came up many times. The genes are TRBV20-1 and TRBJ1-1, with 10 bases lining up with TRBD1. The CDR3 extends over 12 amino acids. Germline V gene data show CDR1 as DFQATT and CDR2 as SNEGSKA (reference sequence). Trimming took 6 bases from V and 4 from J; bases not matched to a gene: 2. As DNA, the CDR3 is TGCAGTGCCCGGACAGGGGGCACTGAAGCTTTCTTT. Amino acids: CSARTGGTEAFF.

As for this clonotype: A much larger clone is a single base away; this may be a read error. The rearrangement joins TRBV9 to TRBJ2-7; D uncertain. V was shortened by 0 bases and J by 2 bases, with 6 bases between the two germline ends. This CDR3 comprises 13 residues. Germline CDR1 reads SGDLS; CDR2 reads YYNGEE. This CDR3 reads CASSVDPAYEQYF. Written as DNA, the CDR3 is TGTGCCAGCAGCGTAGATCCCGCCTACGAGCAGTACTTC.

In its sample, this clonotype was seen many times. The chain employs TRBV28 and TRBJ2-5, with 8 bases matching TRBD2. The CDR3 is 14 residues long. V trimming: 8 bases; J trimming: 9 bases; junction bases outside the gene matches: 14. In germline, CDR1 is MDHEN, CDR2 SYDVKM. The CDR3 DNA sequence: TGTGCCAGCCTCCCCGACCCGGGGGGGAGGGCCCAGTACTTC. Amino acid sequence: CASLPDPGGRAQYF.

This clonotype was observed at least ten times. V and J are TRBV3-1 and TRBJ2-1; 7 bases line up with TRBD2. This CDR3 is built from 14 residues. V lost 4 bases and J lost 8; bases outside the gene matches: 8. Germline values: CDR1 LGHDT, CDR2 YNNKEL (reference sequence). CDR3 in amino acids: CASSPLTSFDEQFF. CDR3 in DNA: TGTGCCAGCAGCCCCCTGACTAGCTTCGATGAGCAGTTCTTC.

The genes are TRBV6-1 and TRBJ1-5, with 7 nucleotides matching TRBD1. J gave up 5 bases and V 6 bases, and 7 bases lay outside the gene matches. Germline V CDR1 and CDR2: MNHNS, SASEGT. This CDR3 has 14 residues. CDR3 sequence: CASRDRSVDQPQHF. The CDR3 coding sequence is TGTGCCAGCAGGGACAGGTCCGTCGATCAGCCCCAGCATTTT.

This clonotype was observed many times. The chain combines TRBV7-9 with TRBJ1-2; 11 bases map to TRBD1. CDR1 and CDR2 from the germline V gene are SEHNR and FQNEAQ (reference sequence). Trimming removed 5 bases from V and 2 bases from J; junction bases left unmatched: 7. There are 16 residues in the CDR3. The CDR3 loop is CASSLLGQGVNYGYTF. For the CDR3, the DNA is TGTGCCAGCAGCCTGTTGGGACAGGGGGTCAACTATGGCTACACCTTC.

This clonotype has a count of ten or more. The gene calls are TRBV12-3 or TRBV12-4 and TRBJ1-2, with D possibly being TRBD1 (6 bases). This CDR3 contains 13 residues. Trimming removed 10 bases from V and 1 base from J, with 13 bases in between. For the CDR3, the DNA is TGTGCCACTCGAAGGGGGGATAACTATGGCTACACCTTC. This translates into CATRRGDNYGYTF.

This clonotype was observed many times. V and J are TRBV12-3 or TRBV12-4 and TRBJ2-1; TRBD2 matches at 7 bases. The CDR3 has 14 residues. J was trimmed by 5 bases and V by 5 bases; bases with no gene match: 6. The CDR3 is CASSRSGTHNEQFF. The CDR3 DNA sequence: TGTGCCAGCAGTCGCAGCGGGACCCACAATGAGCAGTTCTTC.

At least ten counts were recorded for this clonotype. The chain carries TRBV18 and TRBJ2-1; 10 nucleotides line up with TRBD2. Unmatched junction bases numbered 11, after V lost 6 bases and J lost 6 bases. The CDR3 loop spans 16 amino acids. Germline CDR1 is KGHSH and CDR2 is LQKENI. The CDR3: CASSPPRLAGVNEQFF. For the CDR3, the DNA is TGTGCCAGCTCGCCCCCAAGGCTAGCGGGAGTCAATGAGCAGTTCTTC.

The rearrangement links TRBV4-2 to TRBJ1-3; D may be TRBD1 (5 bases). Deletions cut 0 bases from V and 4 bases from J, with 10 bases between. Germline CDR1 and CDR2: LGHNA and YNFKEQ. The length of the CDR3 is 15 residues. For the CDR3, the DNA is TGTGCCAGCAGCCAAGAGGCGGCAGGGGGAAACACCATATATTTT. It is translated as CASSQEAAGGNTIYF.

As DNA, the CDR3 is TGTGCCAGCAGCCAAGAGAAGCACAGCTCTGGAAACACCATATATTTT. Translating it yields CASSQEKHSSGNTIYF. The chain has TRBV3-1 and TRBJ1-3, with no clear D. CDR3 length: 16 amino acids. In germline, CDR1 is LGHDT, CDR2 YNNKEL (reference sequence). V dropped 0 bases and J dropped 0 bases, with 9 bases sitting between them.

The CDR3 DNA is TGTGCCAGCAGTGAAGTAGCGGGGAGCCAAGAGACCCAGTACTTC. Residues: CASSEVAGSQETQYF. This chain joins TRBV2 and TRBJ2-5; 8 nucleotides align to TRBD2. Germline CDR1 reads SNHLY; CDR2 reads FYNNEI. This CDR3 is 15 amino acids long. V lost 1 base to trimming and J lost 1 base; unmatched junction nucleotides: 2.

There are many counts of this clonotype. V and J are TRBV30 and TRBJ1-1; unclear D gene. This CDR3 is built from 16 residues. Trimming removed 0 bases from V and 1 base from J, with 15 bases in between. Looked up from germline, CDR1 is GTSNPN and CDR2 is SVGIG (reference sequence). Here the CDR3 DNA reads TGTGCCTGGAGTGTACGGCAAACAGCCCCGAACACTGAAGCTTTCTTT. It yields the protein CAWSVRQTAPNTEAFF.

The rearrangement links TRBV28 to TRBJ1-2; D gene unclear. The V end lost 6 bases, the J end lost 6 bases, and 5 bases lay between the germline ends. This CDR3 is built from 10 residues. Germline CDR1 MDHEN, CDR2 SYDVKM. The DNA for the CDR3 is TGTGCCAGCAGGGATCATGGCTACACCTTC. It encodes CASRDHGYTF.